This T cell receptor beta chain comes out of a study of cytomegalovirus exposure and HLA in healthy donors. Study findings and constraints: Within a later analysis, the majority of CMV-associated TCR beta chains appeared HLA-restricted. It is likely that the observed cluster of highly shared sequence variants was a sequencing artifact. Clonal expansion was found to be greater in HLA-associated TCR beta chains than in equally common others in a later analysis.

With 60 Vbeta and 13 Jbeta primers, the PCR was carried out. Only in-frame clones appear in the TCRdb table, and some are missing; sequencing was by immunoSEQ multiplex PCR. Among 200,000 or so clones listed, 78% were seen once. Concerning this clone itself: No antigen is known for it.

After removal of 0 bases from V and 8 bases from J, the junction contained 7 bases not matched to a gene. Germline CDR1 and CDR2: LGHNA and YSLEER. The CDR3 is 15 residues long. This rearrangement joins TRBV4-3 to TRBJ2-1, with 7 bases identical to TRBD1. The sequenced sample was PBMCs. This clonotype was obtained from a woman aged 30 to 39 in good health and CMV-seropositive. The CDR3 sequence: CASSQDQGTVYEQFF. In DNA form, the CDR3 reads TGCGCCAGCAGCCAAGATCAGGGGACAGTTTATGAGCAGTTCTTC.